These 32 T cell receptor beta chains were sequenced from one sample in a study of tumor and adjacent non-tumor tissue in lung cancer. RNA was extracted from bulk tissue without any cell sorting. The normal lung tissue was taken more than 3 cm from the tumor edge. The library came from three nested PCR rounds adapted from ARM-PCR protocols. TCRdb redid the calling of the multiplex PCR reads with MiXCR, one entry per CDR3 protein. The repertoire includes some 70,000 distinct CDR3 sequences, approximately 68% of them detected once, and about a quarter sits in the top ten. The sequenced sample consisted of distant non-tumor lung tissue. These receptors originate from a woman aged 45-60 years with non-small cell lung cancer.

This clonotype was seen a single time. One end of the junction varies from germline; a read error may be responsible. V is TRBV11-2 and J is TRBJ2-5; D perhaps matches TRBD1 (6 bases). Per the germline V gene, CDR1 is SGHAT and CDR2 is FQNNGV. The CDR3 is 13 amino acids. CDR3 nucleotides: TGTGCCATCAGCTATGGGACAAGCGAGACACAGTACTTC. Its translation is CAISYGTSETQYF. The entire variable domain, with the rest obtained from reference TRBV11-2 and TRBJ2-5, is as follows: EAGVAQSPRYKIIEKRQSVAFWCNPISGHATLYWYQQILGQGPKLLIQFQNNGVVDDSQLPKDRFSAERLKGVDSTLKIQPAKLEDSAVYLCAISYGTSETQYFGPGTRLLVL.

Comments on this clonotype: This clone may be a read error of a much larger clone one base away. The chain uses TRBV29-1 and TRBJ1-1; D is possibly TRBD1 (5 bases). The germline V gene has CDR1 SQVTM and CDR2 ANQGSEA. CDR3 size: 15 residues. The V end was cut by 4 bases, the J end by 2 bases, with 17 bases between. CDR3 in amino acids: CSVGMGRDVNTEAFF. For the CDR3, the DNA is TGCAGCGTTGGGATGGGCAGGGATGTTAACACTGAAGCTTTCTTT.

A note on this clonotype: A read error may explain this, as a much larger clone is one base away. The conserved phenylalanine or tryptophan normally closing the CDR3 is absent here, so this likely arose from a read error. V and J are TRBV6-1 and TRBJ1-4; D not resolved. The CDR3 loop spans 13 amino acids. From germline, CDR1 is MNHNS and CDR2 SASEGT. Trimming shortened V by 3 bases and J by 5 bases, and 7 bases separated the two germline ends. CDR3 in amino acids: CASSEMRNEKLFS. In DNA form, the CDR3 reads TGTGCCAGCAGTGAGATGAGGAATGAAAAACTGTTTTCT.

This clonotype turned up a few times. At one end, the junction sequence differs from germline, possibly due to a read error. This rearrangement joins TRBV6-2 or TRBV6-3 to TRBJ1-5, with a tentative D call TRBD1 (5 bases). Germline CDR1 MNHEY, CDR2 SVGEGT. The CDR3 is made up of 12 amino acids. This chain's CDR3 is CANSYGTRPQHF. CDR3 in DNA: TGTGCCAACAGTTACGGGACCCGGCCCCAGCATTTT.

About this clonotype itself: A read error may produce the germline difference seen at one junction end. The rearrangement uses TRBV28 and TRBJ1-3; D might be TRBD1 (5 bases). The CDR3 spans 14 residues. Germline V CDR1 and CDR2: MDHEN, SYDVKM. The CDR3 DNA sequence: TGTGTCAGCAGCCGGGACTACTCTGGAAACACCATATATTTT. Translation: CVSSRDYSGNTIYF.

Regarding this clonotype: Sequence at one end of the junction differs from germline and may be a read error. The chain uses TRBV11-2 and TRBJ2-1; D ambiguous. Germline V gene data show CDR1 as SGHAT and CDR2 as FQNNGV. CDR3 length equals 13 residues. CDR3 sequence reads: CASSSGRLPEHLF. The CDR3 coding sequence is TGTGCCAGCAGCTCAGGAAGGCTACCTGAGCACCTCTTC.

The table lists this clonotype with a few counts. The chain employs TRBV5-1 and TRBJ2-2; D is perhaps TRBD2 (6 bases). The CDR3 has 16 residues. The ends were cut back, 0 bases at V and 4 bases at J, with 13 bases in the middle. Germline V gene sequence: CDR1 SGHRS, CDR2 YFSETQ. The CDR3 DNA reads as TGCGCCAGCAGCTTGGTGGAGGGATTGGCCACCGGGGAGCTGTTTTTT. It yields the protein CASSLVEGLATGELFF.

On this clonotype: This may stem from a read error, because a much larger clone lies one nucleotide away. The genes are TRBV6-2 or TRBV6-3 and TRBJ2-5; D not resolved. The CDR3 contains 11 residues. The germline V gene encodes CDR1 MNHEY and CDR2 SVGEGT. The V end lost 7 bases, the J end lost 4 bases, and 7 bases lay between the germline ends. Here the CDR3 reads CASNSPETQYF. The CDR3 region has the DNA TGTGCCAGCAATTCCCCAGAGACCCAGTACTTC.

A note on this clonotype: A much larger clone is a single base away; this may be a read error. The chain carries TRBV14 and TRBJ2-1; no clear D. The CDR3 spans 15 residues. CDR1 SGHDN and CDR2 FVKESK come from the germline V gene. CDR3 loop: CAGSQDGPYTPEQFF. The CDR3 DNA follows: TGTGCCGGCAGCCAAGACGGTCCGTACACCCCGGAGCAGTTCTTC.

The chain combines TRBV29-1 with TRBJ2-1; D tentatively reads TRBD1 or TRBD2 (5 bases each). The V gene lost 4 bases and the J gene lost 7 bases, with 17 bases spanning the gap. CDR1 SQVTM and CDR2 ANQGSEA come from the germline V gene. The CDR3 is 14 amino acids. The CDR3 spells CSVAGWGFPNEQFF. CDR3 DNA sequence: TGCAGCGTTGCGGGGTGGGGCTTCCCTAATGAGCAGTTCTTC.

The chain recombines TRBV27 with TRBJ2-3; unclear D gene. The germline CDR1 and CDR2 sequences are MNHEY and SMNVEV (reference sequence). CDR3 length: 14 residues. The V end was cut by 5 bases, the J end by 0 bases, with 9 bases between. CDR3 amino acids: CASSLDYSTDTQYF. CDR3 nucleotide sequence: TGTGCCAGCAGTCTAGATTATAGCACAGATACGCAGTATTTT.

On this clonotype itself: One junction end does not reproduce the germline sequence, and a read error may be involved. The chain recombines TRBV11-2 with TRBJ2-1; D might be TRBD1 (5 bases). This CDR3 has 12 residues. Germline V gene data show CDR1 as SGHAT and CDR2 as FQNNGV. CDR3 amino acids: CANSLLDNEQLF. CDR3 sequence (DNA): TGTGCCAACAGCCTATTGGACAATGAGCAGCTTTTC.

The table lists this clonotype with many counts. The CDR3 nucleotides are TGTGCCAGCAGTTTCGGGTTCGGGGCCAACGTCCTGACTTTC. Translated: CASSFGFGANVLTF. The chain links TRBV12-3 or TRBV12-4 to TRBJ2-6; D not certain. The length of the CDR3 is 14 residues. Trimming stripped 3 bases from V and 4 bases from J, with 7 bases between.

About this clonotype itself: This may be a read error, as it is one base from a much larger clone. The genes are TRBV20-1 and TRBJ2-2; no definite D call. Trimming removed 5 bases at V and 6 bases at J, with 16 bases between. This CDR3 is 14 amino acids long. Germline V gene data show CDR1 as DFQATT and CDR2 as SNEGSKA (reference sequence). For the CDR3, the DNA is TGCAGTGCTCCCAGGATAACTGACGCCGGGGAGCTGTTTTTT. Translating gives CSAPRITDAGELFF.

V usage is TRBV11-1 and J usage is TRBJ2-4; 8 nucleotides line up with TRBD1. CDR1 and CDR2 (germline): SGHAT, FQDESV (reference sequence). With V trimmed by 6 bases and J by 8 bases, 9 bases remained unmatched. The CDR3 is 14 amino acids. The CDR3 is CASSLWTGSDIQYF. CDR3 sequence (DNA): TGTGCCAGCAGTTTGTGGACAGGGAGCGACATTCAGTACTTC.

This clonotype was counted a few times. The V gene is TRBV7-3, the J gene TRBJ2-1, with D possibly matching TRBD2 (5 bases). This CDR3 has 15 residues. The germline V and J ends were trimmed by 2 bases and 3 bases, with 11 bases remaining between them. Germline CDR1 is SGHTA and CDR2 is FQGTGA. DNA of the CDR3: TGTGCCAGCAGCTTAGAGGGAGTAGGCTACAATGAGCAGTTCTTC. It translates to CASSLEGVGYNEQFF. The full variable domain, completed using reference TRBV7-3 and TRBJ2-1, is GAGVSQTPSNKVTEKGKYVELRCDPISGHTALYWYRQSLGQGPEFLIYFQGTGAADDSGLPNDRFFAVRPEGSVSTLKIQRTERGDSAVYLCASSLEGVGYNEQFFGPGTRLTVL.

This clonotype was seen just once. V is TRBV6-1 and J is TRBJ2-4; 9 positions agree with TRBD2. The CDR3 has 18 amino acids. Trimming cost V 0 bases and J 7 bases; bases outside gene matches: 13. In germline, CDR1 is MNHNS, CDR2 SASEGT. The CDR3 region has the DNA TGTGCCAGCAGTGAAGCCATTAGCGGGAGATGGGTCAATAACATTCAGTACTTC. Amino acid sequence: CASSEAISGRWVNNIQYF.

Details on this clonotype: This sequence may be a read error, since a much larger clone differs from it by one base. This chain joins TRBV6-1 and TRBJ1-1; D gene unclear. The length of the CDR3 is 14 residues. Germline values: CDR1 MNHNS, CDR2 SASEGT. Here the CDR3 reads CDSSENGRGTEAFF. The CDR3 DNA sequence: TGTGACAGCAGTGAAAATGGACGGGGAACTGAAGCTTTCTTT.

With regard to this clonotype: A clone one base away is much larger, so this may be a read error. The chain carries TRBV4-2 and TRBJ2-2; no clear D gene. The CDR3 sequence is 16 residues long. Germline V gene lookup returns CDR1 LGHNA and CDR2 YNFKEQ. The CDR3 sequence is CASSQNANSNTRELFF. CDR3 nucleotide sequence: TGTGCCAGCAGCCAAAATGCGAACTCGAACACCAGGGAGCTGTTTTTT.

A few counts support this clonotype. A much larger clone differs by one base, so this may be a read error. The chain uses TRBV20-1 and TRBJ2-3; 7 nucleotides line up with TRBD1. There are 14 residues in the CDR3. Germline V CDR1 and CDR2: DFQATT, SNEGSKA (reference sequence). J was trimmed by 6 bases and V by 5 bases; bases with no gene match: 11. The CDR3 sequence: CSAGEGTVGDTQYF. CDR3 coding DNA: TGCAGTGCTGGTGAAGGGACAGTAGGGGATACGCAGTATTTT.

The chain couples TRBV12-3 or TRBV12-4 to TRBJ1-5, with D perhaps TRBD1 (5 bases). The CDR3 runs 18 residues. In DNA, the CDR3 is TGTGACATCAGTTCCCCCACGGGGATGGGAGGGGTAGATCAGCCCCAGCATTTT. Protein sequence: CDISSPTGMGGVDQPQHF.

Only one count was recorded for this clonotype. One end of the junction is discordant with germline, which a read error may explain. CDR3 region: CASSSAAGYDQYF. The CDR3 coding sequence is TGTGCCAGCAGCTCAGCAGCTGGGTACGATCAGTACTTC. This sequence joins TRBV11-2 and TRBJ2-7; no firm D call. Germline CDR1 reads SGHAT; CDR2 reads FQNNGV. This CDR3 has 13 amino acids.

Comment on this clonotype: This may be a read error, as it is one base from a much larger clone. The rearrangement links TRBV20-1 to TRBJ2-7; tentative D call: TRBD1 (6 bases). The CDR3 covers 12 residues. Trimming pared 3 bases from V and 2 bases from J, leaving 8 bases between. The germline gives CDR1 DFQATT, CDR2 SNEGSKA (reference sequence). The CDR3 region has the DNA TGCAGTGCTAGCCACAGGGCCTACGAGCAGTACTTC. It is translated as CSASHRAYEQYF.

On this clonotype itself: The missing conserved phenylalanine or tryptophan at the end of this CDR3 makes a read error likely. The DNA is left out, because the CDR3 cannot be placed on it with certainty; the CDR3 is given as TCRdb lists it. V usage is TRBV11-2 and J usage is TRBJ2-7. Germline assignment: CDR1 SGHAT and CDR2 FQNNGV. The CDR3 is 13 residues long, ends included. The CDR3 protein is CASSLAAGYEHYC.

Only a few counts were recorded for this clonotype. V is TRBV5-1 and J is TRBJ2-7, with TRBD1 identical over 10 bases. CDR3 length: 15 amino acids. Germline CDR1 is SGHRS and CDR2 is YFSETQ. The junction had 7 bases not matched to a gene; V was cut back by 5 bases and J by 2 bases. CDR3 bases: TGCGCCAGCAGTCCCGGGACAGGGGTTACCTACGAGCAGTACTTC. It encodes CASSPGTGVTYEQYF.

Details on this clonotype: The junction shows a germline mismatch at one end, possibly a read error. The chain joins TRBV4-2 to TRBJ2-1; tentatively, D is TRBD2 (6 bases). The CDR3 totals 15 residues. Germline values: CDR1 LGHNA, CDR2 YNFKEQ. The DNA for the CDR3 is TGTACCAGCAGCCAAGAGGACTACCTCTACAATGAGCAGTTCTTC. Amino acid sequence: CTSSQEDYLYNEQFF.

A single count supports this clonotype. CDR3 amino acids: CASSYSTVARNIQFF. The DNA for the CDR3 is TGTGCCAGCAGTTACTCGACCGTAGCCAGAAACATTCAGTTCTTC. The J gene is TRBJ2-4, the V gene TRBV6-2 or TRBV6-3, with D uncertain. With the DNA end fitting TRBJ2-1 better, the J assignment may be wrong. Germline V gene lookup returns CDR1 MNHEY and CDR2 SVGEGT. This CDR3 region has 15 residues.

With respect to this clonotype: One junction end disagrees with the germline gene, perhaps due to a read error. The chain joins TRBV6-5 to TRBJ2-2; TRBD1 might be the D (6 bases). The CDR3 totals 15 residues. Germline V gene lookup returns CDR1 MNHEY and CDR2 SVGAGI. The CDR3 sequence: CASSPSGQYSGKLFF. DNA of the CDR3: TGTGCCAGCAGCCCCTCAGGACAGTACTCCGGGAAGCTGTTTTTT.

The sample holds many counts of this clonotype. V usage is TRBV20-1 and J usage is TRBJ1-4; perhaps TRBD1 as D (5 bases). There are 14 residues in the CDR3. The V gene's germline CDR1 is DFQATT and CDR2 SNEGSKA (reference sequence). V lost 3 bases and J lost 8, with 16 bases in between. The CDR3 region is CSASLPGEGEKLFF. The DNA of the CDR3 is TGCAGTGCTAGTTTGCCGGGGGAAGGAGAAAAACTGTTTTTT.

Many counts were recorded for this clonotype. The chain carries TRBV5-6 and TRBJ2-4; the D gene is possibly TRBD2 (6 bases). This CDR3 is 16 amino acids long. V was trimmed by 0 bases and J by 0 bases, leaving 10 bases between them. Per germline, CDR1 SGHDT and CDR2 YYEEEE. The CDR3, as DNA: TGTGCCAGCAGCTTGGTTGGGGACTTAGCCAAAAACATTCAGTACTTC. It specifies CASSLVGDLAKNIQYF.

Details on this clonotype: At one end, the junction sequence differs from germline, possibly due to a read error. The chain is built from TRBV20-1 and TRBJ1-6, with D possibly being TRBD1 (6 bases). The CDR3 has 16 residues. CDR1 DFQATT and CDR2 SNEGSKA come from the germline V gene (reference sequence). This CDR3 reads CCATQGTSSYNSPLHF. CDR3 coding DNA: TGCTGTGCTACTCAGGGGACGAGCTCCTATAATTCGCCCCTCCACTTT.

Of note for this clonotype: At one end, the junction sequence differs from germline, possibly due to a read error. The J gene is TRBJ2-7, the V gene TRBV11-2, with 12 bases matching TRBD2. CDR1 SGHAT and CDR2 FQNNGV come from the germline V gene. The CDR3 has 15 residues. Here the CDR3 reads CANSFGTSGYYEQYF. In DNA form, the CDR3 reads TGTGCCAACAGCTTCGGGACTAGCGGGTACTACGAGCAGTACTTC.